These 24 T cell receptor beta chains were all obtained from the same sample, sequenced in a study of T cell responses to AZD1222 COVID-19 vaccine. Assay: immunoSEQ multiplex PCR; the TCRdb copy retains only in-frame clones and omits some. The sample yields over 120,000 clones, over 75% seen once. The source material was peripheral blood, sampled on day 0 of AZD1222 vaccination. The receptors shown here come from an adult in good health.

The chain uses TRBV19 and TRBJ2-1; tentative D call: TRBD2 (5 bases). Between the trimmed V and J ends, which lost 5 bases and 2 bases, there was a span of 16 bases. Germline CDR1 LNHDA, CDR2 SQIVND (reference sequence). The CDR3 length is 16 residues. The CDR3, as DNA: TGTGCCAGTAGTCCACTATGGGGAGCTGCCTACAATGAGCAGTTCTTC. Amino acids: CASSPLWGAAYNEQFF.

This chain joins TRBV3-1 (or the pseudogene TRBV3-2) and TRBJ1-1; D is unclear. The CDR3 is 14 amino acids. The V gene lost 4 bases and the J gene lost 1 base, with 10 bases spanning the gap. Germline lookup yields CDR1 LGHDT and CDR2 YNNKEL (reference sequence). The CDR3 spells CASSREGGNTEAFF. The DNA of the CDR3 is TGTGCCAGCAGCCGAGAGGGTGGGAACACTGAAGCTTTCTTT.

The CDR3 here is CASSFRDTSYQPQHF. CDR3 DNA: TGTGCCAGCAGCTTCCGGGACACCTCTTACCAGCCCCAGCATTTT. The chain carries TRBV7-8 and TRBJ1-5, with a possible D match to TRBD1 (6 bases). The CDR3 length is 15 residues. V lost 3 bases to trimming and J lost 7 bases, with 16 bases between them. The germline CDR1 and CDR2 sequences are SGHVS and FQNEAQ.

V is TRBV7-3 and J is TRBJ2-3; D is possibly TRBD1 (7 bases). This CDR3 has 15 residues. V lost 2 bases and J 3 bases, leaving 12 bases between the germline ends. Germline assignment: CDR1 SGHTA and CDR2 FQGTGA. In DNA, the CDR3 is TGTGCCAGCAGCTTACAGGGGGGTGAAACAGATACGCAGTATTTT. This encodes CASSLQGGETDTQYF. The full variable domain, its missing parts supplied by reference TRBV7-3 and TRBJ2-3, is GAGVSQTPSNKVTEKGKYVELRCDPISGHTALYWYRQSLGQGPEFLIYFQGTGAADDSGLPNDRFFAVRPEGSVSTLKIQRTERGDSAVYLCASSLQGGETDTQYFGPGTRLTVL.

The rearrangement links TRBV14 to TRBJ2-2; D possibly corresponds to TRBD2 (5 bases). This CDR3 is 17 amino acids long. The V gene lost 1 base and the J gene lost 1 base, with 13 bases spanning the gap. Germline V gene lookup returns CDR1 SGHDN and CDR2 FVKESK. CDR3 bases: TGTGCCAGCAGCCAAGGTCGAGGGTTTGGGAACACCGGGGAGCTGTTTTTT. Translating gives CASSQGRGFGNTGELFF. Supplemented by reference TRBV14 and TRBJ2-2, the full variable domain reads EAGVTQFPSHSVIEKGQTVTLRCDPISGHDNLYWYRRVMGKEIKFLLHFVKESKQDESGMPNNRFLAERTGGTYSTLKVQPAELEDSGVYFCASSQGRGFGNTGELFFGEGSRLTVL.

This chain links TRBV19 with TRBJ1-2, with TRBD1 matching 7 bases. Germline CDR1 and CDR2: LNHDA and SQIVND (reference sequence). The CDR3 runs 15 residues. With V trimmed by 7 bases and J by 4 bases, 12 bases remained unmatched. The CDR3 DNA follows: TGTGCCAGTACCACTCAGCCGACAGGGCCCTATGGCTACACCTTC. As protein: CASTTQPTGPYGYTF.

This clone was detected a few times. V and J are TRBV5-4 and TRBJ1-6; the D is unclear. This CDR3 has 15 residues. Germline V CDR1 and CDR2: SGHNT, YYREEE (reference sequence). The V and J ends lost 2 bases and 0 bases respectively, with 6 bases between them. Here the CDR3 DNA reads TGTGCCAGCAGCTTTTTTAACTCCTATAATTCACCCCTCCACTTT. Protein product: CASSFFNSYNSPLHF.

In its sample, this clone was seen once. The rearrangement links TRBV5-1 to TRBJ2-4; tentatively, D is TRBD2 (6 bases). The CDR3 totals 15 residues. Germline CDR1 reads SGHRS; CDR2 reads YFSETQ. Trimming stripped 7 bases from V and 1 base from J, with 15 bases between. The CDR3 nucleotides are TGCGCCAGCGGCGAGAGGGCGGGGGCCAAAAACATTCAGTACTTC. Translated, it gives CASGERAGAKNIQYF.

The rearrangement uses TRBV5-1 and TRBJ2-7; 8 bases align to TRBD1. This CDR3 has 15 amino acids. Germline V gene lookup returns CDR1 SGHRS and CDR2 YFSETQ. The ends lost 7 bases at V and 3 bases at J; junction bases unmatched: 12. The CDR3 protein is CASSSPDRVVYEQYF. CDR3 DNA sequence: TGCGCCAGCTCCTCCCCGGACAGGGTGGTCTACGAGCAGTACTTC.

The chain recombines TRBV15 with TRBJ1-1; D might be TRBD1 (5 bases). The CDR3 spans 12 residues. Trimming removed 0 bases from V and 7 bases from J, with 6 bases in between. Germline V gene data show CDR1 as LNHNV and CDR2 as YYDKDF (reference sequence). The DNA of the CDR3 is TGTGCCACCAGCAGAGACAGGGATGAAGCTTTCTTT. Translated: CATSRDRDEAFF.

The chain carries TRBV7-9 and TRBJ1-2; TRBD1 is a possible D gene (5 bases). Germline lookup yields CDR1 SEHNR and CDR2 FQNEAQ (reference sequence). V was clipped by 3 bases and J by 3 bases, with 20 bases between them. The CDR3 is made up of 17 amino acids. This CDR3 reads CASSFSGMGRVYYGYTF. CDR3 DNA sequence: TGTGCCAGCAGCTTTTCAGGGATGGGCCGCGTCTACTATGGCTACACCTTC.

This clone has more than one count but fewer than ten. The gene calls are TRBV11-2 and TRBJ2-7; 8 bases agree with TRBD1. Losses at the gene ends were 5 bases for V and 4 bases for J; bases not matched to a gene: 13. The CDR3 is 16 amino acids. Germline-derived CDR1 and CDR2 are SGHAT and FQNNGV. The chain's CDR3 is CASSPLKRDRTYEQYF. CDR3 coding DNA: TGTGCCAGCAGCCCGCTGAAACGGGACAGGACGTACGAGCAGTACTTC.

The CDR3 coding sequence is TGTGCCAGCAGCTTCGGACGGAGCTATGGCTACACCTTC. Its translation is CASSFGRSYGYTF. The J gene is TRBJ1-2, the V gene TRBV28; D gene unclear. CDR1 is MDHEN and CDR2 is SYDVKM in the germline V gene. Trimming took 6 bases from V and 4 from J, leaving 12 bases between them. CDR3 size: 13 residues.

The chain employs TRBV27 and TRBJ1-4; 7 positions agree with TRBD1. With V trimmed by 6 bases and J by 0 bases, 7 bases remained unmatched. The germline gives CDR1 MNHEY, CDR2 SMNVEV (reference sequence). The CDR3 covers 16 residues. CDR3 residues: CASRQTGQPTNEKLFF. Here the CDR3 DNA reads TGTGCCAGCAGGCAAACGGGACAGCCAACTAATGAAAAACTGTTTTTT.

The chain carries TRBV9 and TRBJ2-6, with 7 bases matching TRBD2. The junction had 0 bases not matched to a gene; V was cut back by 0 bases and J by 0 bases. Germline loops: CDR1 SGDLS, CDR2 YYNGEE. CDR3 length: 16 amino acids. This CDR3 is CASSVAGGSGANVLTF. As DNA, the CDR3 is TGTGCCAGCAGCGTAGCGGGGGGCTCTGGGGCCAACGTCCTGACTTTC.

This chain uses TRBV20-1 with TRBJ1-2, with unresolved D. The CDR3 loop spans 11 amino acids. Trimming cost V 6 bases and J 8 bases, with 13 bases left between them. Looked up from germline, CDR1 is DFQATT and CDR2 is SNEGSKA (reference sequence). The CDR3 is CSAERGNGYTF. The CDR3 DNA reads as TGCAGTGCCGAGCGAGGAAACGGCTACACCTTC.

CDR3 bases: TGTGCCAGCAGGGGACAGAACAATGAGCAGTTCTTC. This sequence encodes CASRGQNNEQFF. The chain carries TRBV6-4 and TRBJ2-1; 7 positions agree with TRBD1. The CDR3 is 12 amino acids. The V segment lost 6 bases and the J segment 5 bases; nucleotides outside the gene matches: 1. From germline, CDR1 is MRHNA and CDR2 SNTAGT.

The V call is TRBV19, the J call TRBJ1-5, with D possibly being TRBD1 (5 bases). Germline V lookup: CDR1 LNHDA, CDR2 SQIVND (reference sequence). The CDR3 consists of 17 residues. The germline V and J ends were trimmed by 4 bases and 0 bases, with 16 bases remaining between them. CDR3 in amino acids: CASSNVIQDSSNQPQHF. The CDR3 bases are TGTGCCAGTAGTAACGTAATACAAGACAGTAGCAATCAGCCCCAGCATTTT.

The V gene is TRBV5-1, the J gene TRBJ2-1, with a tentative D call TRBD1 (7 bases). This CDR3 region has 15 residues. Deletions cut 0 bases from V and 3 bases from J, with 10 bases between. Looked up from germline, CDR1 is SGHRS and CDR2 is YFSETQ. CDR3 region: CASSLAGGGYNEQFF. The DNA for the CDR3 is TGCGCCAGCAGCTTGGCAGGGGGAGGCTACAATGAGCAGTTCTTC.

This chain links TRBV13 with TRBJ1-1; D is undetermined. The CDR3 length is 12 residues. The germline V and J ends were trimmed by 3 bases and 1 base, with 3 bases remaining between them. Germline V gene sequence: CDR1 PRHDT, CDR2 FYEKMQ (reference sequence). The CDR3 nucleotides are TGTGCCAGCAGCTTCCCGAACACTGAAGCTTTCTTT. Its translation is CASSFPNTEAFF.

The V and J genes are TRBV5-4 and TRBJ2-1; 9 bases map to TRBD1. The CDR3 runs to 19 residues. V trimming: 3 bases; J trimming: 7 bases; junction bases outside the gene matches: 20. Germline CDR1 SGHNT, CDR2 YYREEE (reference sequence). The CDR3 protein is CASSSGQGKIGTNGNEQFF. CDR3 DNA: TGTGCCAGCAGCTCGGGACAGGGTAAGATCGGGACCAATGGGAATGAGCAGTTCTTC. The full variable domain, rest sourced from reference TRBV5-4 and TRBJ2-1, is ETGVTQSPTHLIKTRGQQVTLRCSSQSGHNTVSWYQQALGQGPQFIFQYYREEENGRGNFPPRFSGLQFPNYSSELNVNALELDDSALYLCASSSGQGKIGTNGNEQFFGPGTRLTVL.

This chain uses TRBV11-3 with TRBJ2-3; D is perhaps TRBD1 (5 bases). The V and J ends lost 5 bases and 0 bases respectively, with 12 bases between them. The CDR3 length is 15 residues. CDR1 is SGHNT and CDR2 is YENEEA in the germline V gene. The CDR3 loop reads CASSPRGYSTDTQYF. CDR3 nucleotide sequence: TGTGCCAGCAGCCCAAGGGGATATAGCACAGATACGCAGTATTTT.

This chain joins TRBV28 and TRBJ2-7; D is undetermined. The V gene's germline CDR1 is MDHEN and CDR2 SYDVKM. The CDR3 is 12 amino acids. The germline V and J ends were trimmed by 3 bases and 5 bases, with 8 bases remaining between them. The CDR3 protein is CASSFSQNEQYF. In nucleotides, the CDR3 is TGTGCCAGCAGTTTTTCTCAAAACGAGCAGTACTTC. The variable domain in full, completed from reference TRBV28 and TRBJ2-7, reads DVKVTQSSRYLVKRTGEKVFLECVQDMDHENMFWYRQDPGLGLRLIYFSYDVKMKEKGDIPEGYSVSREKKERFSLILESASTNQTSMYLCASSFSQNEQYFGPGTRLTVT.

This sequence joins TRBV7-3 and TRBJ1-1, with D hard to call. V lost 5 bases and J 5 bases, leaving 12 bases between the germline ends. The CDR3 loop spans 13 amino acids. Germline CDR1 reads SGHTA; CDR2 reads FQGTGA. The CDR3: CASSTDSRTEAFF. The CDR3 coding sequence is TGTGCCAGCAGCACCGACTCTCGTACTGAAGCTTTCTTT.